The rows below give T cell receptor beta chains drawn from one sample of a study of blood T cell repertoires in COVID-19. Method: immunoSEQ multiplex PCR; TCRdb's copy keeps in-frame clones and lacks some. The sample includes some 130,000 clones, almost 80% seen only once; the top ten take roughly 9.8%. Material: peripheral blood. The receptors here all came from a man in his fifties or sixties who had recovered from COVID-19. Each CDR3 is given with its conserved first and last residue. Each record gives: CDR3 length, V gene, D gene, J gene, clone size, CDR3 DNA, CDR3 protein. The D gene is left open where the match is weak. For some rows the clone size is stated as once, few or many, or as a class when expanded; others skip it.

16	TRBV9	TRBD2	TRBJ2-3	-	TGTGCCAGCAGCCCTGGACTAGCGGGGGACACAGATACGCAGTATTTT	CASSPGLAGDTDTQYF
18	TRBV21-1	-	TRBJ2-3	-	TGTGCCAGCAGGAAACCGGGACTAGCGGGAGAGCGCACAGATACGCAGTATTTT	CASRKPGLAGERTDTQYF
15	TRBV6-5	-	TRBJ1-2	-	TGTGCCAGCAGTCAGGGGAGGGGATTGGGGTATGGCTACACCTTC	CASSQGRGLGYGYTF
16	TRBV4-2	TRBD2	TRBJ2-3	-	TGTGCCAGCAGCCAAGATGAGCGGGGGGCCGGAGATACGCAGTATTTT	CASSQDERGAGDTQYF
13	TRBV11-3	-	TRBJ1-1	-	TGTGCCAGCAGCTTAGATCGGGGCACTGAAGCTTTCTTT	CASSLDRGTEAFF
15	TRBV7-9	TRBD1	TRBJ2-2	-	TGTGCCAGCAGCTCCAGACAGGGAAGAACCGGGGAGCTGTTTTTT	CASSSRQGRTGELFF
15	TRBV6-2/TRBV6-3	TRBD1	TRBJ2-3	-	TGTGCCAGCAGTCCGGGACAGGGAAGCACAGATACGCAGTATTTT	CASSPGQGSTDTQYF
14	TRBV2	TRBD1	TRBJ1-1	few	TGTGCCACTCTGCCTGGACAGGGGATTTCATTGGCTTTCTTT	CATLPGQGISLAFF
16	TRBV6-1	TRBD1	TRBJ1-5	-	TGTGCCAGCAGTGAGTCTAGGACAGGGGGCCTGAGGCCCCAGCATTTT	CASSESRTGGLRPQHF
14	TRBV9	TRBD1	TRBJ2-3	-	TGTGCCAGCAGCGCCGAAACAGGGGGCGATACGCAGTATTTT	CASSAETGGDTQYF
13	TRBV10-3	TRBD1	TRBJ2-7	-	TGTGCCATCGGAACAGGGGGCTCCTACGAGCAGTACTTC	CAIGTGGSYEQYF
15	TRBV6-5	TRBD1	TRBJ1-5	-	TGTGCCAGCAGTTCGCGACAGGGCCTAAATCAGCCCCAGCATTTT	CASSSRQGLNQPQHF
15	TRBV7-9	TRBD2	TRBJ2-1	-	TGTGCCAGCAGCGATACTAGCGGGAGGACCCTTGAGCAGTTCTTC	CASSDTSGRTLEQFF
12	TRBV3-1/TRBV3-2	-	TRBJ1-2	-	TGTGCCAGCAGCCAAGCACAGGAGGGCTACACCTTC	CASSQAQEGYTF
14	TRBV18	TRBD1	TRBJ2-7	-	TGTGCCAGCTCACCAAACCGGGACAGCTACGAGCAGTACTTC	CASSPNRDSYEQYF
13	TRBV6-5	-	TRBJ2-7	-	TGTGCCAGCATCGGGTCGAGGGCCTACGAGCAGTACTTC	CASIGSRAYEQYF
18	TRBV4-2	-	TRBJ1-3	-	TGTGCCAGCAGCCGACAGTGGGAGGGCAGGGGTTCCGGAAACACCATATATTTT	CASSRQWEGRGSGNTIYF
15	TRBV28	TRBD1	TRBJ1-1	-	TGTGCCAGCAGTTTAGGGGGGACAGAGAACACTGAAGCTTTCTTT	CASSLGGTENTEAFF
16	TRBV6-5	-	TRBJ2-2	-	TGTGCCAGCAGTTACTCCAAGACACGGAACACCGGGGAGCTGTTTTTT	CASSYSKTRNTGELFF
15	TRBV7-2	TRBD1	TRBJ1-4	-	TGTGCCAGCAGCCCCCATGGGACAGCGAATGAAAAACTGTTTTTT	CASSPHGTANEKLFF
13	TRBV19	-	TRBJ2-3	-	TGTGCCAGTACAGCGGGTAGCACAGATACGCAGTATTTT	CASTAGSTDTQYF
15	TRBV9	TRBD1	TRBJ2-3	-	TGTGCCAGCAGGCCGACAGGGGGCGCCTCAGATACGCAGTATTTT	CASRPTGGASDTQYF
16	TRBV3-1/TRBV3-2	-	TRBJ2-7	-	TGTGCCAGCAGCCAAGAAGGAACAGGTCAGATATACGAGCAGTACTTC	CASSQEGTGQIYEQYF
15	TRBV19	-	TRBJ1-5	-	TGTGCCAGTAGTATCAACAGCTATAGCAATCAGCCCCAGCATTTT	CASSINSYSNQPQHF
14	TRBV30	TRBD1	TRBJ1-6	-	TGTGCCTGGAGGGAGACAGGGGGTATTTCACCCCTCCACTTT	CAWRETGGISPLHF
16	TRBV15	TRBD1	TRBJ2-1	-	TGTGCCACCAGCAGAATAATGGGACAGTGGGACAATGAGCAGTTCTTC	CATSRIMGQWDNEQFF
14	TRBV29-1	-	TRBJ2-5	-	TGCAGCGTTGAAGGTTTGGGCAACACAGAGACCCAGTACTTC	CSVEGLGNTETQYF
16	TRBV15	-	TRBJ2-6	few	TGTGCCACCAGCAGAGAGAGGGGGGGCGGGGCCAACGTCCTGACTTTC	CATSRERGGGANVLTF
13	TRBV12-3/TRBV12-4	-	TRBJ2-1	-	TGTGCCAGCAGTCTCTCTGAGTACAATGAGCAGTTCTTC	CASSLSEYNEQFF
15	TRBV4-3	-	TRBJ2-7	few	TGCGCCAGCAGCCGGACCTCCGGGACTCGGCTCGAGCAGTACTTC	CASSRTSGTRLEQYF
15	TRBV28	-	TRBJ2-1	-	TGTGCCAGCAGTTTGCAGGGGAGCTCCTACAATGAGCAGTTCTTC	CASSLQGSSYNEQFF
15	TRBV4-2	-	TRBJ2-7	few	TGTGCCAGCAGCCACAGCCAGGGGACAAGCTACGAGCAGTACTTC	CASSHSQGTSYEQYF
14	TRBV7-9	-	TRBJ1-2	-	TGTGCCAGCAGCTCTAGTGGCGGGTTGGGTGGCTACACCTTC	CASSSSGGLGGYTF
15	TRBV5-1	-	TRBJ2-3	few	TGCGCCAGCAGCCCCCTTAGCCCCCGCACGGATACGCAGTATTTT	CASSPLSPRTDTQYF
13	TRBV7-2	-	TRBJ2-2	-	TGTGCCAGCAGCGACAGGAACACCGGGGAGCTGTTTTTT	CASSDRNTGELFF
14	TRBV6-2/TRBV6-3	-	TRBJ1-1	-	TGTGCCAGCAGTCTTCAGGGATTAAACACTGAAGCTTTCTTT	CASSLQGLNTEAFF
13	TRBV12-3/TRBV12-4	-	TRBJ1-2	-	TGTGCCAGCAGTCTCCAGGGGTATAATGGCTACACCTTC	CASSLQGYNGYTF
16	TRBV6-6	TRBD1	TRBJ1-5	-	TGTGCCAGCAGTCCAACCACCGGGACAGGGCTGGGGATCCAGCATTTT	CASSPTTGTGLGIQHF
15	TRBV10-3	TRBD2	TRBJ2-2	once	TGTGCCATCAGTGAGGGACTAGCGGGGACCGGGGAGCTGTTTTTT	CAISEGLAGTGELFF
14	TRBV6-5	TRBD1	TRBJ1-1	-	TGTGCCAGCAGTTTACAGGGGTGGGGGACTGAAGCTTTCTTT	CASSLQGWGTEAFF
15	TRBV5-1	TRBD1	TRBJ1-1	-	TGCGCCAGCCAAACAGATGGACAGGGGAACACTGAAGCTTTCTTT	CASQTDGQGNTEAFF
14	TRBV10-3	TRBD2	TRBJ2-7	-	TGTGCCATCATGGACCCGGGGGGCTCCTACGAGCAGTACTTC	CAIMDPGGSYEQYF
16	TRBV11-3	-	TRBJ2-2	-	TGTGCCAGCAGCTCACTAGCTGGAACGCTCGCCGGGGAGCTGTTTTTT	CASSSLAGTLAGELFF
15	TRBV28	TRBD2	TRBJ2-2	-	TGTGCCAGCAGTTTGGCTAGCGGGGTTTCCGGGGAGCTGTTTTTT	CASSLASGVSGELFF
15	TRBV19	TRBD1	TRBJ1-1	-	TGTGCCAGTAGTAACGGACAGGGGTCCTTCACTGAAGCTTTCTTT	CASSNGQGSFTEAFF
13	TRBV5-1	-	TRBJ1-1	few	TGCGCCAGCAGCTTGGGGGCAAGTAGTGAAGCTTTCTTT	CASSLGASSEAFF
16	TRBV7-2	-	TRBJ2-3	-	TGTGCCAGCAGCCCCTTTTTATGGGGCAGCACAGATACGCAGTATTTT	CASSPFLWGSTDTQYF
15	TRBV28	TRBD2	TRBJ2-1	-	TGTGCCAGCAGCCGCGGGGGGGCCGGAAGTGAAGAGCAGTTCTTC	CASSRGGAGSEEQFF